This is a list of T cell receptor beta chains from one sample in a study of shared clonotypes between healthy human individuals. Libraries were prepared by immunoSEQ multiplex PCR; TCRdb keeps only in-frame clonotypes and omits some of them. The top ten clones hold under 25% of a sample with approximately 100,000 clones, 68% of them seen once. The source material was memory CD8+ T cells sorted from blood. All receptors derive from a woman in her 30s in good health. The CDR3 runs from the conserved cysteine through the conserved F or W. D genes are given only for firm matches. Expanded clones are given a class, and other clones once, few, many or no size at all.

v_gene	d_gene	abundance	j_gene	CDR3aa	CDR3nt
TRBV5-4	TRBD2	-	TRBJ2-7	CASSRDLAGTYEQYF	TGTGCCAGCAGCCGAGACCTAGCGGGAACCTACGAGCAGTACTTC
TRBV28	-	-	TRBJ2-6	CASSVTLGAGANVLTF	TGTGCCAGCAGCGTCACCCTCGGGGCTGGGGCCAACGTCCTGACTTTC
TRBV27	-	-	TRBJ1-1	CASSGRRAEAFF	TGTGCCAGCAGTGGGCGGCGGGCTGAAGCTTTCTTT
TRBV7-9	-	-	TRBJ2-1	CASSLGAGSYNEQFF	TGTGCCAGCAGCTTAGGTGCAGGGTCCTACAATGAGCAGTTCTTC
TRBV27	-	-	TRBJ2-7	CASSPEGPTYEQYF	TGTGCCAGCAGTCCCGAGGGTCCTACCTACGAGCAGTACTTC
TRBV28	TRBD1	-	TRBJ1-1	CASSYRGEGTEAFF	TGTGCCAGCAGTTACAGGGGAGAGGGCACTGAAGCTTTCTTT
TRBV15	-	many	TRBJ2-7	CATSAEQYF	TGTGCCACCAGCGCCGAGCAGTACTTC
TRBV27	TRBD1	-	TRBJ2-7	CASGVGTGGQEQYF	TGTGCCAGCGGCGTCGGGACAGGGGGCCAAGAGCAGTACTTC
TRBV12-1	-	-	TRBJ2-7	CASSFAFGGRSCYHEQYF	TGTGCCAGCAGCTTTGCATTCGGGGGCAGGAGCTGTTACCATGAGCAGTACTTC
TRBV28	TRBD1	-	TRBJ2-2	CASSFGTGSAGELFF	TGTGCCAGCAGTTTTGGGACAGGGTCGGCCGGGGAGCTGTTTTTT
TRBV7-2	-	-	TRBJ2-7	CASSPRANSYEQYF	TGTGCCAGCAGCCCCCGAGCGAATTCCTACGAGCAGTACTTC
TRBV9	TRBD1	-	TRBJ2-7	CASSPLGQGSSYEQYF	TGTGCCAGCAGCCCCCTGGGACAGGGGAGCTCCTACGAGCAGTACTTC
TRBV30	-	-	TRBJ2-2	CACKSRNLRELFF	TGTGCCTGCAAATCTCGGAACTTAAGGGAGCTGTTTTTT
TRBV7-2	-	-	TRBJ1-1	CASSTQRDTEAFF	TGTGCCAGCAGCACGCAGAGGGACACTGAAGCTTTCTTT
TRBV11-1	TRBD2	-	TRBJ2-7	CASSELATYEQYF	TGTGCCAGCAGCGAACTAGCGACCTACGAGCAGTACTTC
TRBV6-6	-	few	TRBJ2-2	CASSYDSGTGELFF	TGTGCCAGCAGTTACGATTCGGGCACCGGGGAGCTGTTTTTT
TRBV29-1	TRBD2	-	TRBJ2-7	CSAAREGLVDEQYF	TGCAGCGCTGCGCGGGAGGGCCTCGTCGACGAGCAGTACTTC
TRBV7-9	-	-	TRBJ2-3	CASSLQEGRGSDTQYF	TGTGCCAGCAGCCTGCAAGAAGGCAGGGGATCAGATACGCAGTATTTT
TRBV19	-	-	TRBJ2-2	CASRKRGPTGELFF	TGTGCCAGTAGAAAGAGAGGTCCGACCGGGGAGCTGTTTTTT
TRBV27	TRBD2	-	TRBJ2-1	CASRGLADSLPEQFF	TGTGCCAGCAGGGGACTAGCGGACTCCCTACCGGAGCAGTTCTTC
TRBV6-4	-	-	TRBJ2-3	CASSPGGRAYTQYF	TGTGCCAGCAGTCCGGGCGGCCGGGCATATACGCAGTATTTT
TRBV10-3	-	-	TRBJ2-7	CAIRESAGNLYEQYF	TGTGCCATCAGGGAGTCGGCGGGGAACCTCTACGAGCAGTACTTC
TRBV15	TRBD2	-	TRBJ2-7	CATSGEGVAGGYEQYF	TGTGCCACCAGCGGAGAGGGAGTAGCGGGAGGCTACGAGCAGTACTTC
TRBV19	TRBD1	few	TRBJ2-5	CASSTGQGGETQYF	TGTGCCAGTAGTACCGGACAGGGGGGGGAGACCCAGTACTTC
TRBV10-1	TRBD1	-	TRBJ2-7	CASSGTGTYEQYF	TGCGCCAGCTCCGGGACAGGGACCTACGAGCAGTACTTC
TRBV30	-	few	TRBJ1-2	CAWRLRGYTF	TGTGCCTGGCGCCTGAGGGGCTACACCTTC
TRBV28	-	-	TRBJ2-5	CASSPPPGTTWKETQYF	TGTGCCAGCAGTCCCCCGCCCGGGACAACTTGGAAAGAGACCCAGTACTTC
TRBV6-1	TRBD1	-	TRBJ2-7	CASSEETGGYYEQYF	TGTGCCAGCAGTGAGGAGACAGGGGGTTACTACGAGCAGTACTTC
TRBV5-1	TRBD1	-	TRBJ1-2	CASSLEIGQGTVAYGYTF	TGCGCCAGCAGCTTGGAAATCGGACAGGGGACCGTCGCCTATGGCTACACCTTC
TRBV4-1	-	few	TRBJ1-1	CASSQGYGTPTEAFF	TGCGCCAGCAGCCAAGGGTATGGGACACCCACTGAAGCTTTCTTT
TRBV28	TRBD1	-	TRBJ1-2	CASSPGTGDNSNYGYTF	TGTGCCAGCAGTCCCGGGACAGGGGATAACTCTAACTATGGCTACACCTTC
TRBV2	TRBD1	-	TRBJ1-1	CARDPDRGLFPEDFF	TGTGCCAGGGACCCCGACAGGGGATTGTTCCCTGAAGATTTCTTT
TRBV5-1	TRBD2	-	TRBJ2-7	CASSFRTAGGDEQYF	TGCGCCAGCAGCTTTCGGACAGCGGGAGGGGACGAGCAGTACTTC
TRBV28	-	-	TRBJ2-5	CASSFVWGEETQYF	TGTGCCAGCAGTTTTGTTTGGGGTGAAGAGACCCAGTACTTC
TRBV6-5	-	-	TRBJ2-2	CASSPSAGNAGELFF	TGTGCCAGCAGTCCCTCGGCAGGGAACGCCGGGGAGCTGTTTTTT
TRBV29-1	-	once	TRBJ2-7	CSVEDGPDEQYF	TGCAGCGTTGAAGATGGGCCAGACGAGCAGTACTTC
TRBV5-6	TRBD1	-	TRBJ1-2	CASSPRQGISSYGYTF	TGTGCCAGCAGCCCAAGACAGGGGATCTCATCCTATGGCTACACCTTC
TRBV25-1	-	few	TRBJ2-1	CASSEKGQYNEQFF	TGTGCCAGCAGTGAAAAGGGACAATACAATGAGCAGTTCTTC
TRBV4-1	-	-	TRBJ1-6	CASSQKTGDNSPLHF	TGCGCCAGCAGCCAAAAGACAGGAGATAATTCACCCCTCCACTTT
TRBV4-2	-	-	TRBJ2-7	CASSQEVGSGEQYF	TGTGCCAGCAGCCAAGAGGTAGGGTCTGGCGAGCAGTACTTC
TRBV13	TRBD2	-	TRBJ2-1	CASSFSPYAGGPLGNEQFF	TGTGCCAGCAGCTTTTCCCCTTACGCGGGAGGGCCGTTAGGGAATGAGCAGTTCTTC
TRBV6-1	TRBD1	-	TRBJ1-4	CASSGLTGNEKLFF	TGTGCCAGCAGTGGTTTGACAGGGAACGAAAAACTGTTTTTT
TRBV27	TRBD1	-	TRBJ1-2	CASSFRQGISNYGYTF	TGTGCCAGCAGTTTCCGACAGGGAATTTCTAACTATGGCTACACCTTC
TRBV5-1	-	few	TRBJ2-3	CASSGFSDRRPHPPDTQYF	TGCGCCAGCAGCGGATTCTCCGACCGCCGACCCCACCCCCCAGATACGCAGTATTTT
TRBV27	-	-	TRBJ2-7	CASSFDEDYEQYF	TGTGCCAGCAGTTTTGACGAAGACTACGAGCAGTACTTC
TRBV21-1	-	-	TRBJ2-1	CASSKPLYGGGGSYNEQFF	TGTGCCAGCAGCAAACCGCTTTACGGGGGCGGGGGCTCCTACAATGAGCAGTTCTTC
TRBV25-1	-	-	TRBJ2-5	CASSEVRARDKQETQYF	TGTGCCAGCAGTGAAGTGAGAGCCCGGGATAAACAAGAGACCCAGTACTTC
TRBV5-1	TRBD2	once	TRBJ2-1	CASSLSSGSYNEQFF	TGCGCCAGCAGCTTGTCTAGCGGAAGCTACAATGAGCAGTTCTTC
TRBV27	-	-	TRBJ1-1	CASSHNRLFMNTEAFF	TGTGCCAGCAGTCATAACAGGTTATTCATGAACACTGAAGCTTTCTTT